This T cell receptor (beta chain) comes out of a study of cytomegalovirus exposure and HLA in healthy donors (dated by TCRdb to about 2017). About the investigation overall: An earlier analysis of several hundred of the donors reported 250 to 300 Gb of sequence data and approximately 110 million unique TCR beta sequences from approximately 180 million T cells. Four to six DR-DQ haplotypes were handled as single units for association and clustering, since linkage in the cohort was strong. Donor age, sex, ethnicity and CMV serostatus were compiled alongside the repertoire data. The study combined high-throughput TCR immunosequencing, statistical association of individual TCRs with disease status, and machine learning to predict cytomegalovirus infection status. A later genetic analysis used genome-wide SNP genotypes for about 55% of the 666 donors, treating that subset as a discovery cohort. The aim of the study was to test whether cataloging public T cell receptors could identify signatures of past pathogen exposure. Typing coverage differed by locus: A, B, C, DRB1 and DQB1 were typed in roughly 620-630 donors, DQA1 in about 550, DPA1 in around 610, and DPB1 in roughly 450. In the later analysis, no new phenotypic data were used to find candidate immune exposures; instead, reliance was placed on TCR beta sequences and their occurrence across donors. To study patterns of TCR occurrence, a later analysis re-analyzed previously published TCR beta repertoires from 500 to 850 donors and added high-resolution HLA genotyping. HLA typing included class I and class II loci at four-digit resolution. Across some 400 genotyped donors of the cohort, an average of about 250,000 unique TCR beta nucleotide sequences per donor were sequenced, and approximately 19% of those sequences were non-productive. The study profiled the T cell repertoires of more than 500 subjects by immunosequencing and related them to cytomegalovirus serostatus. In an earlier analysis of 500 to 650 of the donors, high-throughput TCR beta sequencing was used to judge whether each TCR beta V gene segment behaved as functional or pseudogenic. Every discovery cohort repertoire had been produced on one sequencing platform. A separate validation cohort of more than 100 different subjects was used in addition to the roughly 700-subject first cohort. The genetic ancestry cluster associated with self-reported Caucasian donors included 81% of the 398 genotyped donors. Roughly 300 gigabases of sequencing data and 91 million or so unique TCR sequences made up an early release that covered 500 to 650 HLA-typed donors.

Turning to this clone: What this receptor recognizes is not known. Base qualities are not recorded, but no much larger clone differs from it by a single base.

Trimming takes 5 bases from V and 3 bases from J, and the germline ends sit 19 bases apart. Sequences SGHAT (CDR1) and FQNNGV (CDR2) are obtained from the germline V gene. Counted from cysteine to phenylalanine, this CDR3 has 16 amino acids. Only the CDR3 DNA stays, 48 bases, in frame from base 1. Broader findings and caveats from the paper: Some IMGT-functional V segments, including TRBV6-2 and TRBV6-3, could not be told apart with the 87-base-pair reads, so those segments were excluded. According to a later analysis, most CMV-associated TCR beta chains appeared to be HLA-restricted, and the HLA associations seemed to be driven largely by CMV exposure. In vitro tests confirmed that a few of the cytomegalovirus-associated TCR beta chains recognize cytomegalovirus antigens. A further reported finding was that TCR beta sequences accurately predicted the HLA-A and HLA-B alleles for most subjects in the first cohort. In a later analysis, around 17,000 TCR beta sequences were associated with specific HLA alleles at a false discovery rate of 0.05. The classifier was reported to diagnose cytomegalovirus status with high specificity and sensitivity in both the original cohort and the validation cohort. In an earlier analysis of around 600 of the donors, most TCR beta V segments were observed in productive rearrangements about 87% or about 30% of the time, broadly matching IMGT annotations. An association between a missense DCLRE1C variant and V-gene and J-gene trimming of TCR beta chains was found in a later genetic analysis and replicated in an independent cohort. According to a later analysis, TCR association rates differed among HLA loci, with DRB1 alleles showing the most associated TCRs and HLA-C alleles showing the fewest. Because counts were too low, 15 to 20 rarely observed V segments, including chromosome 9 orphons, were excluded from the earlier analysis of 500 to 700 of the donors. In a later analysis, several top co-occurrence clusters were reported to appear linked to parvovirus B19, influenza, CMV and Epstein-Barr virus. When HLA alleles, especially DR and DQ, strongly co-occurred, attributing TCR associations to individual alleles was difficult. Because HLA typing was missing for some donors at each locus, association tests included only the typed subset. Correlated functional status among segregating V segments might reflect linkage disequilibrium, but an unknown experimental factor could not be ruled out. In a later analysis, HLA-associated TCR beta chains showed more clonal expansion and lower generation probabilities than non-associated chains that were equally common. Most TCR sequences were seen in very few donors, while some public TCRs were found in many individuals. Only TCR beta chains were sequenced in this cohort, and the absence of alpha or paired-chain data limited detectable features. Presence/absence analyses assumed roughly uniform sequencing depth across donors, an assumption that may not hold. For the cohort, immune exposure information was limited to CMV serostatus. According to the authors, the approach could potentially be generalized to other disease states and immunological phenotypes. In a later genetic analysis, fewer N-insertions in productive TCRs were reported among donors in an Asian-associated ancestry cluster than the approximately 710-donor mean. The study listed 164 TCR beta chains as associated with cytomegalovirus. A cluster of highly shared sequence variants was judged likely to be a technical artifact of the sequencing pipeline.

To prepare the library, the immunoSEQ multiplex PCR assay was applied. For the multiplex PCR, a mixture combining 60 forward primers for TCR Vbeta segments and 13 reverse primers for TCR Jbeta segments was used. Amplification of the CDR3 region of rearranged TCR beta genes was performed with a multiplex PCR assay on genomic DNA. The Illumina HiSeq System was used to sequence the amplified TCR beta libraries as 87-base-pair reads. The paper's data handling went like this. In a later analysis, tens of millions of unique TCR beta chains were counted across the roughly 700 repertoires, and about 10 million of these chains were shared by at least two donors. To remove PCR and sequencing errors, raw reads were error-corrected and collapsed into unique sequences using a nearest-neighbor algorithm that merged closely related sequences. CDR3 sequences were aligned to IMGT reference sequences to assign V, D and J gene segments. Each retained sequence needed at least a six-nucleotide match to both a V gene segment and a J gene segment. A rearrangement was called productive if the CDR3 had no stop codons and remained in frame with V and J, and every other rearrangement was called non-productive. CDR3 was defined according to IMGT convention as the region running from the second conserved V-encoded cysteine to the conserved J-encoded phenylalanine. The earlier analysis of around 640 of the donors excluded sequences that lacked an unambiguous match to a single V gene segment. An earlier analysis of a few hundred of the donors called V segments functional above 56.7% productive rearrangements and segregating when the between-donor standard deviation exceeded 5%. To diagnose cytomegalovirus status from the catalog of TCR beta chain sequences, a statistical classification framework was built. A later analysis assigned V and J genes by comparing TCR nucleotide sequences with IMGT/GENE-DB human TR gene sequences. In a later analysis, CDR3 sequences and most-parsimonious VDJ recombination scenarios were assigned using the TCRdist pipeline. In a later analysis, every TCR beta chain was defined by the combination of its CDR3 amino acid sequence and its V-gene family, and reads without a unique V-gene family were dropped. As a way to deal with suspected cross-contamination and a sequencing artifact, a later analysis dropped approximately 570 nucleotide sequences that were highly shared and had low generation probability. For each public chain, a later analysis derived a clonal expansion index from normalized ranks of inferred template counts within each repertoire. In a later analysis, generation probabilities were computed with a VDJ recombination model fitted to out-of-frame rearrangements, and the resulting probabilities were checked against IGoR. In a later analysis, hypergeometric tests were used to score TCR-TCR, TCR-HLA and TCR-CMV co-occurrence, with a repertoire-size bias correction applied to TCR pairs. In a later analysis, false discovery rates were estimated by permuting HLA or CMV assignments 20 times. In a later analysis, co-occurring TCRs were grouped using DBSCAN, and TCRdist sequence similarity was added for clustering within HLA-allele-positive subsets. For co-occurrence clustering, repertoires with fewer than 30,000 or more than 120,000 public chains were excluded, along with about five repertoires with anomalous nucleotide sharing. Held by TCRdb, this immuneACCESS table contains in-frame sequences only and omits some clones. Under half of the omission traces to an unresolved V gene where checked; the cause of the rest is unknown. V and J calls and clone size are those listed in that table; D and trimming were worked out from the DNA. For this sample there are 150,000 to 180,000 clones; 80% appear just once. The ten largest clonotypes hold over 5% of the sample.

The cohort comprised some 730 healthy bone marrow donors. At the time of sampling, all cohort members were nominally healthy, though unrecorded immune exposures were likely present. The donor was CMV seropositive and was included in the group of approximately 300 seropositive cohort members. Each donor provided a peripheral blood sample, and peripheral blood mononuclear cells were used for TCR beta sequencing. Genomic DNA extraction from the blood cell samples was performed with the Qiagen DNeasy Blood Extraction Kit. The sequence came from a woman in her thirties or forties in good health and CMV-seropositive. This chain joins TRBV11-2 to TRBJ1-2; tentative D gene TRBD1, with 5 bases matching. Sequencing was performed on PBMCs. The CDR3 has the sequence CASSPRGGQADYGYTF. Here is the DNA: TGTGCCAGCAGCCCTAGGGGTGGGCAGGCGGACTATGGCTACACCTTC.